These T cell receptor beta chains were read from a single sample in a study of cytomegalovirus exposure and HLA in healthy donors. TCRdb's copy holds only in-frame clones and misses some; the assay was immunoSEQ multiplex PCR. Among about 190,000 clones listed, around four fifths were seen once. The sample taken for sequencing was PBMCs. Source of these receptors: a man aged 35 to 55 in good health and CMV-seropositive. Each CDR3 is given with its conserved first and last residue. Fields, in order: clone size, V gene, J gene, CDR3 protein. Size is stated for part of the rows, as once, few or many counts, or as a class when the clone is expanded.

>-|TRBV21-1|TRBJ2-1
CASSKETSGRKTYNEQFF
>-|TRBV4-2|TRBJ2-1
CASSWERRPYNEQFF
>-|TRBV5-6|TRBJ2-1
CASSLRETRANEQFF
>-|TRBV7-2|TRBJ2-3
CASSSSTDTQYF
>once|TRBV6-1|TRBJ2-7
CASSQTGSSGEQYF
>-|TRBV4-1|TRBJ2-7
CASSQSSGEQYF
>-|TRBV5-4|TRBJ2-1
CASSLDRSSYNEQFF
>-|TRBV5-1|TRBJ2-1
CASSPDRGIYNEQFF
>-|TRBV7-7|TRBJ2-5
CASSSGLAGATETQYF
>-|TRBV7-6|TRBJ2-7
CASSPRQRGAYEQYF
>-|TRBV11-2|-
CASSSRGDRLYEQYF
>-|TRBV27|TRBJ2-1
CASSLRSIAIDNEQFF
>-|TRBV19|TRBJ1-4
CASSSPGFPLNEKLFF
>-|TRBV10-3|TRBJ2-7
CAISGGDGYEQYF
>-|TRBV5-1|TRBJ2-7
CASSGRGPSYEQYF
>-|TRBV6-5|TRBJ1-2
CASSYSRGTYGYTF
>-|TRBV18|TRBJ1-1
CASSWPGTGRGAFF
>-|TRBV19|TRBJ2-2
CASSGPREAFDTGELFF
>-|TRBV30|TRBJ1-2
CALMDRGGYGYTF
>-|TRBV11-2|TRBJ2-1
CASSFLAGGGNEQFF
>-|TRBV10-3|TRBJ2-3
CAIAGGDGDTQYF
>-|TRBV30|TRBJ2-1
CAWSILQYEQFF
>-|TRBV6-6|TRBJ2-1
CASSYYPQGGEQFF
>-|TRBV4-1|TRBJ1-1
CASSQAGQGTEAFF
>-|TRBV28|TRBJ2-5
CASSLDSRETQYF
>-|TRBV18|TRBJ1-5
CASSPSRGHGQPQHF
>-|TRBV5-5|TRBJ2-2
CASSSPTGWSTGELFF
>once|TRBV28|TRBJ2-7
CASTLGGSSYEQYF
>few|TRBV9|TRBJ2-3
CASSAGTSGFGTDTQYF
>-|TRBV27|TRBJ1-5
CASSLKKPERVLGQPQHF
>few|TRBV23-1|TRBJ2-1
CASGPTSGRNNEQFF
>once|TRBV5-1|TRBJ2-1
CASSSTGYNEQFF
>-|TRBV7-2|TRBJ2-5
CASSDRLAGGQWGETQYF
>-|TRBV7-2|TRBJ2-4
CASSLETGVAKNIQYF
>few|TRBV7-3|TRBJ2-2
CASSLPGGIAGELFF
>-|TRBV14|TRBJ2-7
CASSQEVGSGRGYEQYF
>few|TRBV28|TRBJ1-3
CASSARVVLSGNTIYF
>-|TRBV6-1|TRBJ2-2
CASLPRTGVTGELFF
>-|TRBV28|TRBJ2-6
CASRRGPGANVLTF
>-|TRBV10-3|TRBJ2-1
CAISTRQGASGEQFF
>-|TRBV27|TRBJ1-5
CASWDRGGQPQHF
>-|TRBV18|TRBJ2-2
CASSPRQAAGELFF
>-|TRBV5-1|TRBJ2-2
CASSDGNTGELFF
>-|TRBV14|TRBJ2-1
CASSRTSGGDNEQFF
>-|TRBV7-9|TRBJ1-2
CASSLGTGRSDGYTF
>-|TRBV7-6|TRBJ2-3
CASSLGTGADTQYF
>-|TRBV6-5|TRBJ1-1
CASRYPGYTEAFF
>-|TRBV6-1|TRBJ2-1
CASSERQVTNNEQFF
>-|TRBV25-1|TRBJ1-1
CASSGTNRYEAFF
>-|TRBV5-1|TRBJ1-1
CASSGQGLNTEAFF
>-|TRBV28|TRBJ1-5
CASRRQGMSNQPQHF
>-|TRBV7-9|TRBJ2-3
CASSTAGDTQYF
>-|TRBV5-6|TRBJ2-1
CASSPLSGGPYNEQFF
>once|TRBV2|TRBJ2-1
CASRTSRYNEQFF
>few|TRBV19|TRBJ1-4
CASRGEGRDEKLFF